This TCR beta chain was identified during a study of blood T cell repertoires in COVID-19. Measured with immunoSEQ multiplex PCR; TCRdb has only the in-frame clones, and not every one. Seen here are about 390,000 clones, around nine tenths observed once, and the top ten hold about 9.4%. V shed 7 bases and J shed 1 base, with 10 bases lying between them. CDR3 length equals 13 residues. Germline CDR1 and CDR2: LNHDA and SQIVND (reference sequence). Only a few counts were recorded for this clone. This TCR came from a woman aged 50 to 60 who had recovered from COVID-19. The rearrangement uses TRBV19 and TRBJ1-1; D is ambiguous. The sequencing input was PBMCs or T cells enriched from blood (not recorded which). Here the CDR3 DNA reads TGTGCCAGTACTTCCTATAAGAACACTGAAGCTTTCTTT. It yields the protein CASTSYKNTEAFF.